This entry lists 22 T cell receptor beta chains sequenced from one sample in a study of CD8 T cells in Susac syndrome. Random hexamers primed reverse transcription of roughly 0.5 to 1 ug RNA. TCRdb reanalysed the immunoSEQ multiplex PCR reads using MiXCR and keeps one entry per CDR3 protein. The repertoire includes hundreds of thousands of distinct CDR3 sequences, 95% of them detected once, and about 0.091% sits in the top ten. Sequenced material: CD4+ T cells from PBMCs. The source is a human donor with multiple sclerosis.

The chain carries TRBV12-3 or TRBV12-4 and TRBJ1-1, with 7 bases matching TRBD1. The V segment lost 6 bases and the J segment 1 base; nucleotides outside the gene matches: 5. This CDR3 comprises 14 residues. Here the CDR3 DNA reads TGTGCCAGCAGGGGGACAGTAAAGAACACTGAAGCTTTCTTT. This codes for CASRGTVKNTEAFF.

The chain carries TRBV30 and TRBJ1-3; D unresolved. The CDR3 contains 13 residues. The germline V gene encodes CDR1 GTSNPN and CDR2 SVGIG (reference sequence). The V gene lost 7 bases and the J gene lost 8 bases, with 18 bases spanning the gap. The DNA for the CDR3 is TGTGCCTCGGGGAGGTCGGACGGGCACACCATATATTTT. Amino acid sequence: CASGRSDGHTIYF. Using reference TRBV30 and TRBJ1-3 for the parts outside the CDR3, the full variable domain is SQTIHQWPATLVQPVGSPLSLECTVEGTSNPNLYWYRQAAGRGLQLLFYSVGIGQISSEVPQNLSASRPQDRQFILSSKKLLLSDSGFYLCASGRSDGHTIYFGEGSWLTVV.

The chain has TRBV21-1 and TRBJ1-5; TRBD1, as called in the table, went unchecked against the DNA. TRBV21-1 is described as a pseudogene. There are 13 residues in the CDR3. CDR3 loop: CASTPGQYQPQHF. Here the CDR3 DNA reads TGTGCCAGCACCCCGGGGCAGTATCAGCCCCAGCATTTT.

CDR3 bases: TGTGCCAGCAGCCAAGATCAGAGGGGCGAGTACTTC. Its protein is CASSQDQRGEYF. J is TRBJ2-7 and V is TRBV14, with D perhaps being TRBD1 or TRBD2 (5 bases each). The germline V gene encodes CDR1 SGHDN and CDR2 FVKESK. The germline V and J ends were trimmed by 0 bases and 11 bases, with 11 bases remaining between them. The CDR3 length is 12 residues.

The J gene is TRBJ1-6, the V gene TRBV5-4; 9 bases map to TRBD1. This CDR3 has 14 residues. From germline, CDR1 is SGHNT and CDR2 YYREEE (reference sequence). With 4 bases clipped from V and 7 bases from J, the junction kept 3 bases outside the gene matches. The CDR3 DNA is TGTGCCAGCAGCCCTGGGACAGGGAATTCACCCCTCCACTTT. This encodes CASSPGTGNSPLHF. Full variable domain (remainder filled in from reference TRBV5-4 and TRBJ1-6): ETGVTQSPTHLIKTRGQQVTLRCSSQSGHNTVSWYQQALGQGPQFIFQYYREEENGRGNFPPRFSGLQFPNYSSELNVNALELDDSALYLCASSPGTGNSPLHFGNGTRLTVT.

The chain joins TRBV12-3 or TRBV12-4 to TRBJ2-4; TRBD1 is a possible D gene (6 bases). The CDR3 length is 14 residues. Trimming left V 6 bases short and J 9 bases short, with 18 bases between. The CDR3 coding sequence is TGTGCCAGCAGCCCGGGGTCCCTAGGGGGCATTCAGTACTTC. It yields the protein CASSPGSLGGIQYF.

The CDR3 protein is CASSFKGSADTQYF. The CDR3 DNA reads TGTGCCAGCAGCTTTAAGGGTTCGGCAGATACGCAGTATTTT. V and J are TRBV7-9 and TRBJ2-3; D is unclear. Germline CDR1 and CDR2: SEHNR and FQNEAQ (reference sequence). The V end lost 3 bases, the J end lost 4 bases, and 11 bases lay between the germline ends. There are 14 residues in the CDR3.

This clonotype was detected only once. The chain uses TRBV20-1 and TRBJ2-5; a weak D match, TRBD2 (5 bases). Looked up from germline, CDR1 is DFQATT and CDR2 is SNEGSKA (reference sequence). CDR3 length: 12 residues. Trimming left V 6 bases short and J 3 bases short, with 11 bases between. The CDR3, as DNA: TGCAGTGCCCTTAGGACTGAAGAGACCCAGTACTTC. It translates to CSALRTEETQYF.

The J gene is TRBJ2-5, the V gene TRBV5-1, with TRBD1 matching 8 bases. The CDR3 runs 15 residues. After removal of 2 bases from V and 1 base from J, the junction contained 4 bases not matched to a gene. The V gene's germline CDR1 is SGHRS and CDR2 YFSETQ. The CDR3 spells CASSFQGAPQETQYF. As DNA, the CDR3 is TGCGCCAGCAGCTTCCAGGGGGCACCCCAAGAGACCCAGTACTTC.

This sequence joins TRBV6-5 and TRBJ1-2, with D possibly TRBD1 on 5 matching bases. Trimming took 6 bases from V and 6 from J, leaving 14 bases between them. The germline V gene encodes CDR1 MNHEY and CDR2 SVGAGI. The CDR3 extends over 13 amino acids. CDR3 sequence (DNA): TGTGCCAGCAGGCCCCGGGGGTTCGATGGCTACACCTTC. This translates into CASRPRGFDGYTF.

The rearrangement joins TRBV20-1 to TRBJ1-5; D is perhaps TRBD1 (6 bases). Trimming removed 4 bases from V and 2 bases from J, with 15 bases in between. CDR3 length equals 15 residues. Germline CDR1 DFQATT, CDR2 SNEGSKA (reference sequence). The CDR3 reads CSATGWGGGNQPQHF. CDR3 DNA: TGCAGTGCTACCGGGTGGGGGGGCGGCAATCAGCCCCAGCATTTT.

The V gene is TRBV20-1, the J gene TRBJ2-7; no clear D gene. V was clipped by 1 base and J by 3 bases, with 7 bases between them. CDR1 is DFQATT and CDR2 is SNEGSKA in the germline V gene (reference sequence). The CDR3 contains 12 residues. The CDR3 DNA reads as TGCAGTGCTAGAGTAATCCTCTACGAGCAGTACTTC. It codes for CSARVILYEQYF.

This clonotype has a single count. The chain has TRBV4-1 and TRBJ1-2, with D maybe TRBD1 (5 bases). The CDR3 has 15 amino acids. Germline V CDR1 and CDR2: MGHRA, YSYEKL. Trimming shortened V by 4 bases and J by 4 bases, and 16 bases separated the two germline ends. For the CDR3, the DNA is TGCGCCAGCAGCCGTGAGACAGATACAACCTATGGCTACACCTTC. Its translation is CASSRETDTTYGYTF.

V and J are TRBV9 and TRBJ1-1, with TRBD1 matching 10 bases. The CDR3 is 15 amino acids. Germline lookup yields CDR1 SGDLS and CDR2 YYNGEE. Unmatched junction bases numbered 3, after V lost 0 bases and J lost 4 bases. CDR3 DNA sequence: TGTGCCAGCAGCGTAGTGGGACAGGGGAGCACTGAAGCTTTCTTT. Protein product: CASSVVGQGSTEAFF.

This chain uses TRBV29-1 with TRBJ1-1; D possibly corresponds to TRBD1 (5 bases). This CDR3 region has 13 residues. V was cut by 4 bases and J by 1 base, with 10 bases left in between. Germline V CDR1 and CDR2: SQVTM, ANQGSEA. The CDR3 bases are TGCAGCGTTGTTCTTACAGGGAACACTGAAGCTTTCTTT. Protein product: CSVVLTGNTEAFF.

The J gene is TRBJ2-5, the V gene TRBV4-1; D may correspond to TRBD1 or TRBD2 (5 bases each). The CDR3 is 13 residues long. Trimming cost V 4 bases and J 4 bases, with 10 bases left between them. Germline V gene data show CDR1 as MGHRA and CDR2 as YSYEKL. The CDR3 nucleotides are TGCGCCAGCAGCCGCTTGAGGGGAGAGACCCAGTACTTC. Its protein is CASSRLRGETQYF.

The chain has TRBV3-1 and TRBJ2-7; TRBD1 agrees at 10 bases. From germline, CDR1 is LGHDT and CDR2 YNNKEL (reference sequence). The ends lost 8 bases at V and 3 bases at J; junction bases unmatched: 10. The CDR3 has 15 residues. This CDR3 reads CASQLGQGGIYEQYF. CDR3 in DNA: TGTGCCAGCCAACTAGGACAGGGGGGTATCTACGAGCAGTACTTC.

This clonotype was observed once. This chain joins TRBV18 and TRBJ1-2, with D maybe TRBD1 (6 bases). Germline V gene data show CDR1 as KGHSH and CDR2 as LQKENI. CDR3 length: 15 residues. With 3 bases removed from V and 4 bases from J, the gap between germline ends came to 15 bases. CDR3 protein: CASSPTHTGIYGYTF. The CDR3 coding sequence is TGTGCCAGCTCACCGACTCACACAGGGATCTATGGCTACACCTTC.

The V and J genes are TRBV20-1 and TRBJ2-3, with D perhaps TRBD2 (6 bases). The CDR3 length is 11 residues. Germline V gene sequence: CDR1 DFQATT, CDR2 SNEGSKA (reference sequence). V was clipped by 5 bases and J by 11 bases, with 14 bases between them. CDR3 DNA sequence: TGCAGTGCTCGACTAGTCGGTGGGCAGTATTTT. Translating gives CSARLVGGQYF.

This clonotype showed up just once. The chain couples TRBV20-1 to TRBJ1-6, with 9 bases aligning to TRBD1. The CDR3 is 13 amino acids. Germline CDR1 DFQATT, CDR2 SNEGSKA (reference sequence). V lost 6 bases and J lost 9; bases outside the gene matches: 6. The CDR3, as DNA: TGCAGTGCCCTAGGACAGGGGCTTTCACCCCTCCACTTT. Its translation is CSALGQGLSPLHF.

The chain uses TRBV25-1 and TRBJ2-6; no clear D gene. Germline loops: CDR1 MGHDK, CDR2 SYGVNS. There are 13 residues in the CDR3. The ends were cut back, 8 bases at V and 0 bases at J, with 5 bases in the middle. The CDR3 here is CASANSGANVLTF. In DNA form, the CDR3 reads TGTGCCAGCGCAAACTCTGGGGCCAACGTCCTGACTTTC.

The chain couples TRBV20-1 to TRBJ2-7; D possibly corresponds to TRBD2 (6 bases). Trimming took 4 bases from V and 6 from J, leaving 25 bases between them. The germline V gene has CDR1 DFQATT and CDR2 SNEGSKA (reference sequence). This CDR3 spans 16 amino acids. The chain's CDR3 is CSATSHIRLVPAEQYF. In DNA form, the CDR3 reads TGCAGTGCTACCAGCCACATACGACTAGTGCCCGCCGAGCAGTACTTC.